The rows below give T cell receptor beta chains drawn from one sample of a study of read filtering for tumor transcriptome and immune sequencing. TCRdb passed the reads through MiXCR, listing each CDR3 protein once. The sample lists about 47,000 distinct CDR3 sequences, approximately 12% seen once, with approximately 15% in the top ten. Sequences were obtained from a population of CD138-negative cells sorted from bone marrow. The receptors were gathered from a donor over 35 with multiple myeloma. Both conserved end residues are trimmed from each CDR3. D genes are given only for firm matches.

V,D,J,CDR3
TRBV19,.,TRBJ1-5,ASSIAQVRNQPQH
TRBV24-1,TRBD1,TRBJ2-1,ATSERGRSNEQF
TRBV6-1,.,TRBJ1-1,ASSEGRGNGGAF
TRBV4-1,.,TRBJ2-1,ASSRRGGIYNEQF
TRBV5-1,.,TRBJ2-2,ASSLDGTGELF
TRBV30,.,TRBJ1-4,AWRNGRKLL
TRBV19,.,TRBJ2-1,ASRSGQRASSYNEQF
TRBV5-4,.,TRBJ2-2,ASSPGSERTGELF
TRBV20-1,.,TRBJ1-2,SARELGLSYT
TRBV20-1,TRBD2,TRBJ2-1,SVQRGPEKYNEQF
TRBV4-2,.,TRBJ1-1,ASSPRGGGPVNTEAF
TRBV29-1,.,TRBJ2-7,SVEDSVLERY
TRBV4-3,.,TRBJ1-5,ASSQGRDFPYQPQH
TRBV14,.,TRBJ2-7,ASSPAGRSSYEQY
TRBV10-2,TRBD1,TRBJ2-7,ASSDRAYEQY
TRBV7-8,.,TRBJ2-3,ASSSGFVGSDTQY
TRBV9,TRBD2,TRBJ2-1,ASSTPRLAVYNEQF
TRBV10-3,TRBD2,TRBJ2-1,AISDSTSGANEQF
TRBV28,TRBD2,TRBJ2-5,ASGSRASGRLTQY
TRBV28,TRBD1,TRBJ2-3,AGSFGTGDTDTQY
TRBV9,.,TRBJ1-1,ASSPGTAGAAF
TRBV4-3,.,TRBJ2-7,ASSQDPQPNYEQY
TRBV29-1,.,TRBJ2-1,SGGTGLYNEQF
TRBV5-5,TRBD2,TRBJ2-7,ASSLARLAGLQGEQY
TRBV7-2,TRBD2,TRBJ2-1,ASSPRTSLGNEQF
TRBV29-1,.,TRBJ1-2,SVDRDGRGGYT
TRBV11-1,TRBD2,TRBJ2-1,ASSPASRLGKNLAGRNEQF
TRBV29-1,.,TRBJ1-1,SVRRDTEAF
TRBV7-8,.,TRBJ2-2,ASSPTGESATGELF
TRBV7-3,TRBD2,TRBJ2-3,ASSFSGAKDTQY
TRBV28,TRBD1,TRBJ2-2,ASSSRQGANTGELF
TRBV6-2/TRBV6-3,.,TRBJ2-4,ASTDRKGRQNIQY
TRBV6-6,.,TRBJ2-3,ASSLVAGLSYTDTQY
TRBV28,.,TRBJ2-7,ASAATSTYEQY
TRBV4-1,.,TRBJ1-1,ASSQVSGDTEAF
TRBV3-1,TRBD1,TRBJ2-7,ASSLRQGINEQY
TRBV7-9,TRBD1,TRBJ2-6,ASSLKGGARDRGFPGANVLT
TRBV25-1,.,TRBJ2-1,ASSEWREQF
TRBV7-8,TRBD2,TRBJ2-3,ASNVHRPGLASTDTQY
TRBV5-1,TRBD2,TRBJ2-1,ASSPGTSGSYNEQF
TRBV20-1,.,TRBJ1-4,SARVQGGGKLV
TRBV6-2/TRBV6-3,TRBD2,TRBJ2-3,ASSYTSGKTDTQY
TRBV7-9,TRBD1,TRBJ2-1,ASGRDREKTYNEQF
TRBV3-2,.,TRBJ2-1,ASRLISANPGNEQF
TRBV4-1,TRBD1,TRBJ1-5,ASSQEPGQQNQPQH
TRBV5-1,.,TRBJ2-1,ASTQGVRSYNEQF
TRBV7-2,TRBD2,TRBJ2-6,ASKTGGLITSGANVLT
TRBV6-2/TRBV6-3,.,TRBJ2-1,ASSGGGGGRHNYNEQF
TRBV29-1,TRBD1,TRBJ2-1,SVDGPGQKSYNEQF
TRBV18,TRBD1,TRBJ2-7,ASSLLADRGREEQY
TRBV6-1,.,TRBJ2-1,ASSLPTSYNEQF
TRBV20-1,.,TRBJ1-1,SARRGRTNTEAF
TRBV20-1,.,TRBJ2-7,SAPRGNGYEQY
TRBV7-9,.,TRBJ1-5,ACSFGPSGDSNQPQH
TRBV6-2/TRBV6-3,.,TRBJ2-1,ASSSLGAPSSYNEQF